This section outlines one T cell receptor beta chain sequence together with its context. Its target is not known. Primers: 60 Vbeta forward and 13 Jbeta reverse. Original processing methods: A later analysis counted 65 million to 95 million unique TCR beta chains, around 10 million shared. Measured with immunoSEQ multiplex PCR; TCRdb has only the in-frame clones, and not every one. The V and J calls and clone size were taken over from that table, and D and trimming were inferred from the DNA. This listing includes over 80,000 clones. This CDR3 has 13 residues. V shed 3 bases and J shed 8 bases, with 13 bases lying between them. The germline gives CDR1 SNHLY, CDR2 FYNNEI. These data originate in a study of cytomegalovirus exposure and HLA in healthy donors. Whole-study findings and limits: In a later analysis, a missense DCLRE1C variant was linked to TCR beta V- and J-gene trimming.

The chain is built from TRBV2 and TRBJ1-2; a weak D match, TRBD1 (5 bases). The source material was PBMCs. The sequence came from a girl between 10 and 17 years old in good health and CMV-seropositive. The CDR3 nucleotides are TGTGCCAGCAGTGAGGGGGGGACCGAAGGCTACACCTTC. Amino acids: CASSEGGTEGYTF.